Below, one T cell receptor beta chain is given with its context. The data are from a study of blood T cell repertoires in COVID-19. The assay was immunoSEQ multiplex PCR, and TCRdb's table has in-frame clones only and misses some. Seen here are 55,000 to 65,000 clones, roughly 88% observed once, and the top ten hold around 5.4%. V lost 4 bases, J lost 6 bases, and 10 bases stayed unmatched. CDR3 length: 16 amino acids. Germline V gene lookup returns CDR1 LGHNA and CDR2 YNFKEQ. The source material was peripheral blood. The TCR originated in a woman aged 55-75 years with acute or convalescent COVID-19. V and J are TRBV4-2 and TRBJ2-3; 10 bases line up with TRBD2. The CDR3 protein is CASSLTSGRPEDTQYF. For the CDR3, the DNA is TGTGCCAGCAGCCTGACTAGCGGGCGCCCGGAGGATACGCAGTATTTT.